The T cell receptor (beta chain) under discussion was sequenced for a study of blood T cell repertoires in COVID-19. In germline, CDR1 is MDHEN, CDR2 SYDVKM. The CDR3 spans 16 residues. The V and J ends lost 5 bases and 4 bases respectively, with 17 bases between them. Sequencing used immunoSEQ multiplex PCR; TCRdb keeps in-frame clones, though not all of them. Counted here are about 140,000 clones, approximately 82% occurring once; the ten biggest clones make up 1.5% to 2%. This clonotype was sampled from a human donor in a cohort sampled during active COVID-19. V is TRBV28 and J is TRBJ2-2; a possible D gene is TRBD2 (6 bases). Sequences were obtained from peripheral blood. The CDR3 bases are TGTGCCAGCAGTCCCCTGGAGGGCCTCCCCACCGGGGAGCTGTTTTTT. This translates into CASSPLEGLPTGELFF.